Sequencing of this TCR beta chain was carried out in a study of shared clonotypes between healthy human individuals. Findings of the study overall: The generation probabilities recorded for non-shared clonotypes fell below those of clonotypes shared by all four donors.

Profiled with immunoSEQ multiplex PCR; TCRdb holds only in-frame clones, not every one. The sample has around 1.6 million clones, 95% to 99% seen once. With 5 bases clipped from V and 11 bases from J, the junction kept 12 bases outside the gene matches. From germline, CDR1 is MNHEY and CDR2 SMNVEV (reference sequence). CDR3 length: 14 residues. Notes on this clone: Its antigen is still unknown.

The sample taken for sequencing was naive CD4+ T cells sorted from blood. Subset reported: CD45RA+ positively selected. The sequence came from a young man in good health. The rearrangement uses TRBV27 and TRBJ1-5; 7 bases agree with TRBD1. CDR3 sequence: CASSPGTAREAQHF. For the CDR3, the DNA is TGTGCCAGCAGTCCGGGGACAGCGAGGGAAGCCCAGCATTTT.